These T cell receptor beta chains were read from a single sample in a study of beta chain features in type 1 diabetes. The method was immunoSEQ multiplex PCR; TCRdb's version includes in-frame clones alone and lacks a portion of them. The sample shows fewer than 350,000 clones, over 12% of them seen only once. Specimen: naive CD4+ T cells from blood. These receptors all stem from a man aged 18 to 29 with type 1 diabetes. Both conserved end residues are part of each CDR3. The D gene is left open where the match is weak. The size of a clone is reported for some rows only, either as once, few or many, or as a class for expanded clones.

j_call: TRBJ2-7; d_call: TRBD2; v_call: TRBV5-6; clone_size: few; cdr3_nt: TGTGCCAGCCGGGGAACTAGCGGGAGCTCCTACGAGCAGTACTTC; cdr3_aa: CASRGTSGSSYEQYF
j_call: TRBJ2-3; d_call: TRBD2; v_call: TRBV6-1; clone_size: NA; cdr3_nt: TGTGCCAGCAGTGAAGCTCCTGGACTAGCGGGCACAGATACGCAGTATTTT; cdr3_aa: CASSEAPGLAGTDTQYF
j_call: TRBJ2-7; d_call: NA; v_call: TRBV4-1; clone_size: few; cdr3_nt: TGCGCCAGCAGCCTCGCGAGGAGCTACGAGCAGTACTTC; cdr3_aa: CASSLARSYEQYF
j_call: TRBJ2-1; d_call: TRBD2; v_call: TRBV9; clone_size: few; cdr3_nt: TGTGCCAGCAGCGTGGGGCCTGGACTAGACAATGAGCAGTTCTTC; cdr3_aa: CASSVGPGLDNEQFF
j_call: TRBJ2-7; d_call: TRBD1; v_call: TRBV5-5; clone_size: few; cdr3_nt: TGTGCCAGCAGCTTGGTGGCAGGGGGCGCTTACGAGCAGTACTTC; cdr3_aa: CASSLVAGGAYEQYF
j_call: TRBJ2-1; d_call: NA; v_call: TRBV4-2; clone_size: NA; cdr3_nt: TGTGCCAGCAGCGAAGGGTGGGCGGCGGGTTCACCCAATGAGCAGTTCTTC; cdr3_aa: CASSEGWAAGSPNEQFF
j_call: TRBJ1-2; d_call: TRBD1; v_call: TRBV7-2; clone_size: NA; cdr3_nt: TGTGCCAGCAGCCCAGGACAGGGCCACTATGGCTACACCTTC; cdr3_aa: CASSPGQGHYGYTF
j_call: TRBJ2-7; d_call: TRBD2; v_call: TRBV9; clone_size: NA; cdr3_nt: TGTGCCAGCAGCGCAACGTTGGGGGGGTACGAGCAGTACTTC; cdr3_aa: CASSATLGGYEQYF
j_call: TRBJ2-3; d_call: NA; v_call: TRBV5-1; clone_size: few; cdr3_nt: TGCGCCAGCAGCCCTAGCACAGATACGCAGTATTTT; cdr3_aa: CASSPSTDTQYF
j_call: TRBJ1-2; d_call: TRBD1; v_call: TRBV27; clone_size: once; cdr3_nt: TGTGCCAGCAGTCGACAGGGAAGTGGCTACACCTTC; cdr3_aa: CASSRQGSGYTF
j_call: TRBJ2-5; d_call: NA; v_call: TRBV9; clone_size: NA; cdr3_nt: TGTGCCAGCAGCGTAGAATCCGTAAACCAAGAGACCCAGTACTTC; cdr3_aa: CASSVESVNQETQYF
j_call: TRBJ1-1; d_call: TRBD1; v_call: TRBV18; clone_size: once; cdr3_nt: TGTGCCAGCTCACCAGCTGCGACAGGGACTTTCTTT; cdr3_aa: CASSPAATGTFF
j_call: TRBJ1-5; d_call: NA; v_call: TRBV2; clone_size: NA; cdr3_nt: TGTGCCAGCAGGAGCCTTAGGTCGTGGGCTGGCAATCAGCCCCAGCATTTT; cdr3_aa: CASRSLRSWAGNQPQHF
j_call: TRBJ2-1; d_call: TRBD2; v_call: TRBV4-2; clone_size: NA; cdr3_nt: TGTGCCAGCAGCCAACCGAAAATTCTAGCGGGTGCCGCCTACAATGAGCAGTTCTTC; cdr3_aa: CASSQPKILAGAAYNEQFF
j_call: TRBJ2-1; d_call: TRBD2; v_call: TRBV29-1; clone_size: NA; cdr3_nt: TGCAGCGTTCTTGGACTAGCGGGAGGTAGTGAGCAGTTCTTC; cdr3_aa: CSVLGLAGGSEQFF
j_call: TRBJ2-7; d_call: NA; v_call: TRBV15; clone_size: NA; cdr3_nt: TGTGCCACCAGCAGAGATGTCCCTTCCCACGAGCAGTACTTC; cdr3_aa: CATSRDVPSHEQYF
j_call: TRBJ1-6; d_call: TRBD1; v_call: TRBV7-2; clone_size: NA; cdr3_nt: TGTGCCAGCAGCTTAGCTGACAGGGGGTCTTCACCCCTCCACTTT; cdr3_aa: CASSLADRGSSPLHF
j_call: TRBJ2-1; d_call: TRBD1; v_call: TRBV5-1; clone_size: NA; cdr3_nt: TGCGCCAGCAGCGCGGGGACAGGCCAGGCGGAGCAGTTCTTC; cdr3_aa: CASSAGTGQAEQFF
j_call: TRBJ2-1; d_call: TRBD2; v_call: TRBV30; clone_size: few; cdr3_nt: TGTGCCTGGGAGCGGGAGCGGATCAATGAGCAGTTCTTC; cdr3_aa: CAWERERINEQFF
j_call: TRBJ2-5; d_call: NA; v_call: TRBV7-2; clone_size: NA; cdr3_nt: TGTGCCAGCAGCTTAGGCTTCGGAGGGCTCGAGACCCAGTACTTC; cdr3_aa: CASSLGFGGLETQYF
j_call: TRBJ2-7; d_call: TRBD2; v_call: TRBV11-2; clone_size: few; cdr3_nt: TGTGCCAGCAGCTCGACTAGCGGCCCATACGAGCAGTACTTC; cdr3_aa: CASSSTSGPYEQYF
j_call: TRBJ2-7; d_call: TRBD1; v_call: TRBV13; clone_size: NA; cdr3_nt: TGTGCCAGCAGCTTTAGGGCGGCAGGGGGCGAGCAGTACTTC; cdr3_aa: CASSFRAAGGEQYF
j_call: TRBJ2-7; d_call: NA; v_call: TRBV5-4; clone_size: few; cdr3_nt: TGTGCCAGCAGCCCAGGAGGCTTCCGGGAGACCTACGAGCAGTACTTC; cdr3_aa: CASSPGGFRETYEQYF
j_call: TRBJ2-3; d_call: NA; v_call: TRBV29-1; clone_size: many; cdr3_nt: TGCAGCGTTGGATCGGGAGATACGCAGTATTTT; cdr3_aa: CSVGSGDTQYF
j_call: TRBJ2-5; d_call: NA; v_call: TRBV25-1; clone_size: NA; cdr3_nt: TGTGCCAGCAGCGAGAGTCAAGAGACCCAGTACTTC; cdr3_aa: CASSESQETQYF
j_call: TRBJ2-7; d_call: TRBD1; v_call: TRBV28; clone_size: NA; cdr3_nt: TGTGCCAGCGACCCAACGGGGACAGGGGCCTACGAGCAGTACTTC; cdr3_aa: CASDPTGTGAYEQYF
j_call: TRBJ1-4; d_call: NA; v_call: TRBV15; clone_size: NA; cdr3_nt: TGTGCCACCAGCAGGTCTCCCGCAACTAATGAAAAACTGTTTTTT; cdr3_aa: CATSRSPATNEKLFF
j_call: TRBJ2-7; d_call: TRBD1; v_call: TRBV2; clone_size: once; cdr3_nt: TGTGCCAGCAGAACCGGGACAGGGGGCTACGAGCAGTACTTC; cdr3_aa: CASRTGTGGYEQYF
j_call: TRBJ2-7; d_call: NA; v_call: TRBV4-3; clone_size: few; cdr3_nt: TGCGCCAGCAGCCAAGATGTGGGGGGCGAGCAGTACTTC; cdr3_aa: CASSQDVGGEQYF
j_call: TRBJ2-3; d_call: TRBD2; v_call: TRBV28; clone_size: NA; cdr3_nt: TGTGCCAGCAGTCCGACGGGGGGGCAGGCAGATACGCAGTATTTT; cdr3_aa: CASSPTGGQADTQYF
j_call: TRBJ2-3; d_call: NA; v_call: TRBV28; clone_size: few; cdr3_nt: TGTGCCAGCAGTTTCCCAGGACAGCTTAGTCGGCGAAAGGGTGCTGATACGCAGTATTTT; cdr3_aa: CASSFPGQLSRRKGADTQYF
j_call: TRBJ1-5; d_call: NA; v_call: TRBV30; clone_size: NA; cdr3_nt: TGTGCCTGGAGTGTACTCCAAGGCAATCAGCCCCAGCATTTT; cdr3_aa: CAWSVLQGNQPQHF
j_call: TRBJ2-1; d_call: TRBD1; v_call: TRBV28; clone_size: few; cdr3_nt: TGTGCCAGCAACCCGGGACAGATCTACAATGAGCAGTTCTTC; cdr3_aa: CASNPGQIYNEQFF
j_call: TRBJ1-1; d_call: NA; v_call: TRBV5-1; clone_size: once; cdr3_nt: TGCGCCAGCAGCCCGGGACACCTGAACACTGAAGCTTTCTTT; cdr3_aa: CASSPGHLNTEAFF
j_call: TRBJ2-1; d_call: TRBD1; v_call: TRBV29-1; clone_size: NA; cdr3_nt: TGCAGCGCCAGAGCCGGGACAGACTACAATGAGCAGTTCTTC; cdr3_aa: CSARAGTDYNEQFF
j_call: TRBJ2-3; d_call: TRBD2; v_call: TRBV7-2; clone_size: few; cdr3_nt: TGTGCCAGCAGTACAGCGGGGGGAGAATATACGCAGTATTTT; cdr3_aa: CASSTAGGEYTQYF